This is a list of T cell receptor beta chains from one sample in a study of long-term antiretroviral therapy in people with HIV. TCRdb keeps only in-frame clones here, not all; method: immunoSEQ multiplex PCR. The table has over 35,000 clones, 75% to 85% seen once. The specimen comprised unsorted PBMCs, sampled 3.4 years after starting antiretroviral therapy. These receptors were obtained from a young man with HIV. Both conserved end residues are part of each CDR3. Fields, in order: V gene, clone size, D gene, J gene, CDR3 DNA, CDR3 protein. A D gene is named only where the DNA matches it firmly. Clone size is not always given. Where it is, it says once, few, many or a class for expanded clones.

v_call: TRBV6-6; clone_size: NA; d_call: NA; j_call: TRBJ1-2; cdr3_nt: TGTGCCAGCAATCACAGGGAGTCGGACTATGGCTACACCTTC; cdr3_aa: CASNHRESDYGYTF
v_call: TRBV28; clone_size: NA; d_call: NA; j_call: TRBJ1-2; cdr3_nt: TGTGCCAGCAGTTTAGTGGGGGGTGGAAACTATGGCTACACCTTC; cdr3_aa: CASSLVGGGNYGYTF
v_call: TRBV6-1; clone_size: NA; d_call: TRBD2; j_call: TRBJ2-7; cdr3_nt: TGTGCAAGCCTAAGGACTAGCGGAAGATACGAGCAGTACTTC; cdr3_aa: CASLRTSGRYEQYF
v_call: TRBV30; clone_size: NA; d_call: TRBD1; j_call: TRBJ1-6; cdr3_nt: TGTGCCTGGAGGGATTTGGGACAGGGAAATAATTCACCCCTCCACTTT; cdr3_aa: CAWRDLGQGNNSPLHF
v_call: TRBV9; clone_size: NA; d_call: TRBD2; j_call: TRBJ2-5; cdr3_nt: TGTGCCAGCAGCCCCAGGCTAGCGGGAGGTCGAGAGACCCAGTACTTC; cdr3_aa: CASSPRLAGGRETQYF
v_call: TRBV9; clone_size: NA; d_call: NA; j_call: TRBJ1-1; cdr3_nt: TGTGCCAGCAGCGTATGGGAAGAGCCGGGGCACACTGAAGCTTTCTTT; cdr3_aa: CASSVWEEPGHTEAFF
v_call: TRBV7-9; clone_size: NA; d_call: NA; j_call: TRBJ1-5; cdr3_nt: TGTGCCATCGGGGGAGATCTTAGCAATCAGCCCCAGCATTTT; cdr3_aa: CAIGGDLSNQPQHF
v_call: TRBV14; clone_size: NA; d_call: TRBD2; j_call: TRBJ2-7; cdr3_nt: TGTGCCAGCAGCCAACTAGCGGGAGTGTCCTACGAGCAGTACTTC; cdr3_aa: CASSQLAGVSYEQYF
v_call: TRBV6-5; clone_size: few; d_call: TRBD1; j_call: TRBJ2-2; cdr3_nt: TGTGCCAGCAGTTCCGACAGGGCCAACACCGGGGAGCTGTTTTTT; cdr3_aa: CASSSDRANTGELFF
v_call: TRBV14; clone_size: NA; d_call: TRBD2; j_call: TRBJ2-5; cdr3_nt: TGTGCCAGCAGCCAAAAGGGGGCTAGCGGGAGAGAGACCCAGTACTTC; cdr3_aa: CASSQKGASGRETQYF
v_call: TRBV27; clone_size: NA; d_call: NA; j_call: TRBJ2-3; cdr3_nt: TGTGCCAGCAGTTCCACCCCGGGTCATACGCAGTATTTT; cdr3_aa: CASSSTPGHTQYF
v_call: TRBV19; clone_size: once; d_call: TRBD1; j_call: TRBJ1-1; cdr3_nt: TGTGCCAGTAACAGAAGACAGGGAATGAACACTGAAGCTTTCTTT; cdr3_aa: CASNRRQGMNTEAFF
v_call: TRBV11-2; clone_size: NA; d_call: TRBD2; j_call: TRBJ2-7; cdr3_nt: TGTGCCAGCAGGACGGGACTAGCGAACCTTGAGCAGTACTTC; cdr3_aa: CASRTGLANLEQYF
v_call: TRBV4-3; clone_size: NA; d_call: NA; j_call: TRBJ2-2; cdr3_nt: TGCGCCAGCAGCATAGGGTTAGCCGGGGAGCTGTTTTTT; cdr3_aa: CASSIGLAGELFF
v_call: TRBV6-6; clone_size: NA; d_call: TRBD2; j_call: TRBJ2-7; cdr3_nt: TGTGCCAGCAGTTACTCGGCTAGCGGGAGCTACGAGCAGTACTTC; cdr3_aa: CASSYSASGSYEQYF
v_call: TRBV14; clone_size: NA; d_call: TRBD2; j_call: TRBJ2-1; cdr3_nt: TGTGCCAGCAGCCAAGAAGGTTGGGGTCTAGCGGGAGGACTGCAGTTCTTC; cdr3_aa: CASSQEGWGLAGGLQFF
v_call: TRBV19; clone_size: NA; d_call: NA; j_call: TRBJ1-5; cdr3_nt: TGTGCCAGTAGTTTTATCCGTCAGCCCCAGCATTTT; cdr3_aa: CASSFIRQPQHF
v_call: TRBV18; clone_size: NA; d_call: NA; j_call: TRBJ2-3; cdr3_nt: TGTGCCAGCTCACAAAACAGAGATACGCAGTATTTT; cdr3_aa: CASSQNRDTQYF
v_call: TRBV19; clone_size: once; d_call: TRBD1; j_call: TRBJ2-3; cdr3_nt: TGTGCCAGTAGGACAGGGGGCACAGATACGCAGTATTTT; cdr3_aa: CASRTGGTDTQYF
v_call: TRBV5-5; clone_size: NA; d_call: NA; j_call: TRBJ2-1; cdr3_nt: TGTGCCAGCAGCTTGGAGGGAGCAACCTACAATGAGCAGTTCTTC; cdr3_aa: CASSLEGATYNEQFF
v_call: TRBV5-4; clone_size: NA; d_call: TRBD2; j_call: TRBJ2-5; cdr3_nt: TGTGCCAGCAGCCCCCGGACTAGCGGGAGTAGGGAGACCCAGTACTTC; cdr3_aa: CASSPRTSGSRETQYF